The 15 T cell receptor beta chains listed next were all sequenced from one sample in a study of cytomegalovirus exposure and HLA in healthy donors. Primers: 60 Vbeta forward and 13 Jbeta reverse. The method was immunoSEQ multiplex PCR; TCRdb's version includes in-frame clones alone and lacks a portion of them. Of about 130,000 clones in the sample, around 83% are singletons; the top ten hold 0.95% to 1.5%. Sequenced: PBMCs. Every receptor here comes from a girl aged 2 to 10 in good health and CMV-seronegative.

V gene TRBV7-8 combines with J gene TRBJ2-1, with TRBD2 as a possible D gene (5 bases). V gave up 0 bases and J gave up 0 bases, with 12 bases separating them. This CDR3 comprises 17 residues. Germline loops: CDR1 SGHVS, CDR2 FQNEAQ. The DNA of the CDR3 is TGTGCCAGCAGCTTAGCGTCGGGGTTTAGCTCCTACAATGAGCAGTTCTTC. Encoded protein: CASSLASGFSSYNEQFF.

CDR3 amino acids: CASTPADSQETQYF. CDR3 DNA sequence: TGTGCCAGCACCCCTGCAGACAGTCAAGAGACCCAGTACTTC. This chain joins TRBV2 and TRBJ2-5; D perhaps matches TRBD1 (5 bases). Germline CDR1 and CDR2: SNHLY and FYNNEI. V lost 7 bases and J 2 bases, leaving 14 bases between the germline ends. The CDR3 runs to 14 residues.

J is TRBJ2-7 and V is TRBV10-3; tentative D call: TRBD2 (6 bases). The germline CDR1 and CDR2 sequences are ENHRY and SYGVKD. CDR3 size: 12 residues. V was pared by 5 bases and J by 7 bases, with 12 bases between. The CDR3 region has the DNA TGTGCCATCAGTTCACAGGCGGGGGAGCAGTACTTC. It specifies CAISSQAGEQYF.

This chain links TRBV10-3 with TRBJ1-2, with D hard to call. The ends were cut back, 0 bases at V and 10 bases at J, with 15 bases in the middle. Germline V CDR1 and CDR2: ENHRY, SYGVKD. The CDR3 consists of 14 residues. The CDR3 DNA follows: TGTGCCATCAGTGAGTCGAGGCAGCCCCCACCCTACACCTTC. This codes for CAISESRQPPPYTF.

The rearrangement joins TRBV7-6 to TRBJ2-6; TRBD2 aligns across 7 bases. After removal of 2 bases from V and 2 bases from J, the junction contained 12 bases not matched to a gene. This CDR3 has 19 amino acids. Germline values: CDR1 SGHVS, CDR2 FNYEAQ. The CDR3 loop is CASSLYPPSGGTGANVLTF. CDR3 bases: TGTGCCAGCAGCTTATACCCTCCCTCCGGGGGGACTGGGGCCAACGTCCTGACTTTC. Together with reference TRBV7-6 and TRBJ2-6, the CDR3 gives the full variable domain: GAGVSQSPRYKVTKRGQDVALRCDPISGHVSLYWYRQALGQGPEFLTYFNYEAQQDKSGLPNDRFSAERPEGSISTLTIQRTEQRDSAMYRCASSLYPPSGGTGANVLTFGAGSRLTVL.

The chain links TRBV29-1 to TRBJ2-3, with 10 bases identical to TRBD2. J gave up 4 bases and V 3 bases, and 7 bases lay outside the gene matches. Germline values: CDR1 SQVTM, CDR2 ANQGSEA. The length of the CDR3 is 15 residues. In nucleotides, the CDR3 is TGCAGCGTTGACCGTAGCGGGAGGTCCCCAGATACGCAGTATTTT. Protein product: CSVDRSGRSPDTQYF.

The chain links TRBV6-1 to TRBJ1-2; D unclear. Germline CDR1 reads MNHNS; CDR2 reads SASEGT. Trimming removed 9 bases at V and 2 bases at J, with 10 bases between. This CDR3 spans 12 amino acids. CDR3 region: CARAEGNYGYTF. The CDR3, as DNA: TGTGCCAGGGCGGAGGGAAACTATGGCTACACCTTC.

The chain carries TRBV5-1 and TRBJ2-3; a weak D match, TRBD2 (6 bases). This CDR3 contains 12 residues. The V gene lost 4 bases and the J gene lost 8 bases, with 11 bases spanning the gap. CDR1 and CDR2 (germline): SGHRS, YFSETQ. The CDR3 nucleotides read TGCGCCAGCAGCCCGGGGGTTGGTACGCAGTATTTT. This gives the protein CASSPGVGTQYF.

The chain couples TRBV6-5 to TRBJ2-1; a possible D gene is TRBD1 (5 bases). This CDR3 comprises 13 residues. V was cut by 0 bases and J by 6 bases, with 6 bases left in between. Germline V gives CDR1 MNHEY, CDR2 SVGAGI. The CDR3 sequence: CASSYSQGNEQFF. CDR3 in DNA: TGTGCCAGCAGTTACTCGCAGGGCAATGAGCAGTTCTTC.

The chain has TRBV5-8 and TRBJ1-2; a weak D match, TRBD1 (5 bases). V lost 0 bases and J 4 bases, leaving 10 bases between the germline ends. CDR3 length: 14 amino acids. The germline V gene has CDR1 SGHTS and CDR2 YDEGEE. The chain's CDR3 is CASSLDRGGYGYTF. The DNA of the CDR3 is TGTGCCAGCAGCTTGGACCGGGGGGGCTATGGCTACACCTTC.

V gene TRBV6-6 combines with J gene TRBJ1-5, with a weak D call TRBD1 (6 bases). The CDR3 length is 15 residues. V shed 2 bases and J shed 4 bases, with 12 bases lying between them. The germline gives CDR1 MNHNY, CDR2 SVGAGI (reference sequence). The CDR3 DNA is TGTGCCAGCAGTTACGCTGACAGGCTAAATCAGCCCCAGCATTTT. It translates to CASSYADRLNQPQHF.

The chain links TRBV7-8 to TRBJ1-1; D remains unclear. The CDR3 has 15 residues. Trimming shortened V by 5 bases and J by 3 bases, and 16 bases separated the two germline ends. Germline values: CDR1 SGHVS, CDR2 FQNEAQ. CDR3 sequence (DNA): TGTGCCAGCAGCCCACCTCGGGTCCCCGACACTGAAGCTTTCTTT. Its translation: CASSPPRVPDTEAFF.

CDR3 coding DNA: TGTGCCAGCAGTTACGGCAGGCCGGAAGAGACCCAGTACTTC. Amino acids: CASSYGRPEETQYF. V and J are TRBV6-5 and TRBJ2-5, with unresolved D. CDR1 and CDR2 from the germline V gene are MNHEY and SVGAGI. The V gene lost 2 bases and the J gene lost 3 bases, with 10 bases spanning the gap. The CDR3 totals 14 residues.

Written as DNA, the CDR3 is TGTGCCAGCAGTATAGCGGGAACTTCCTACGAGCAGTACTTC. Translating it yields CASSIAGTSYEQYF. J is TRBJ2-7 and V is TRBV28, with 8 bases aligning to TRBD2. The CDR3 runs to 14 residues. The germline CDR1 and CDR2 sequences are MDHEN and SYDVKM. The ends lost 5 bases at V and 1 base at J; junction bases unmatched: 4.

This clone appeared a single time. Germline is not matched at one junction end, which may reflect a read error. The CDR3 DNA is TGTTCCAGCAGAGGGGATGACACTGAAGCTTTCTTT. Protein sequence: CSSRGDDTEAFF. The chain couples TRBV7-9 to TRBJ1-1; a weak D match, TRBD1 (5 bases). Germline CDR1 is SEHNR and CDR2 is FQNEAQ (reference sequence). The CDR3 consists of 12 residues.